A single TCR beta chain is shown here with its context. The specificity of this receptor is unknown. No base-level quality is on record; no much larger clone is a single base apart. The data belong to a study of blood T cell repertoires in COVID-19 (TCRdb year 2020). Concerning the study at large: Samples from collaborators originated in the United States, Italy and Spain and spanned both the acute and convalescent phases of COVID-19. Samples were obtained from the ongoing ImmuneRACE study (first 160 participants) and from some 1,200 subjects provided by 6 global collaborators. The prospective study material was composed of cDNA or gDNA derived from T cells, B-cell-depleted T cells, or PBMCs. The repertoires were released in a freely available public database intended as a resource for research on the immune response to SARS-CoV-2. A de-identified subject ID, COVID-19 status, age in years and sex were almost always included in the sample metadata. Deeply sampled blood TCRbeta repertoires from subjects exposed to, actively infected with, or recovered from COVID-19 were included in the dataset. HLA class I and class II types, where available, came from metadata supplied by the sample provider rather than from assay-based typing. What the research found in general, with its limitations: The amount of clinical and demographic metadata varied by source and participant and was provided uncurated.

The CDR3 runs 17 residues from the cysteine to the phenylalanine. The read is trimmed to its CDR3 DNA, 51 bases read in frame from base 1. Trimming removed 6 bases from V and 7 bases from J, leaving 24 bases between the germline ends. Based on the germline V gene, the CDR1 and CDR2 sequences are SNHLY and FYNNEI. The immunoSEQ Assay, a bias-controlled multiplex PCR, was used to amplify TCRbeta CDR3 regions from genomic DNA. The original pipeline was this. Within the assay, amplification of reference gene primers was used to estimate how many nucleated cells each sample contained. To quantify the absolute abundance of each unique TCRbeta CDR3 rearrangement, sequence reads were collapsed and filtered. For each sample, productive Simpson clonality was calculated as the square root of Simpson's diversity index across productive rearrangements. Drawn from immuneACCESS, this table holds only the in-frame rearrangements with V and J called that TCRdb kept. Clones are partly lost; checked studies trace under half to an unresolved V gene and leave the rest unexplained. The DNA was the basis for D and trimming; V, J and clone size are from that table. The sample records more than 45,000 clones, approximately 91% of which are singletons. The ten biggest clones cover 25% to 35% of the sample.

Each collaborating institution followed its own protocols to collect whole blood in K2EDTA tubes. For TCRbeta analysis, collaborator samples were shipped as frozen whole blood, as isolated PBMCs, or as DNA extracted from either sample type. The TCR originated in a human donor in a cohort sampled during active COVID-19. This receptor chain uses TRBV2 and TRBJ1-4, with the D gene not confidently named. Input material: peripheral blood. The DNA is TGTGCCAGCAGGACTCCACCGTGGGCATCTCGGGGTGAAAAACTGTTTTTT. The resulting protein is CASRTPPWASRGEKLFF.